This TCR beta chain was retrieved from a study of PD-1 blockade in classical Hodgkin lymphoma. CDR3 size: 13 residues. Germline V CDR1 and CDR2: SQVTM, ANQGSEA. V was cut by 4 bases and J by 4 bases, with 11 bases left in between. Every patient had relapsed following autologous stem cell transplantation, and cohorts differed in brentuximab vedotin exposure. Best responses fell into complete response, partial response or progressive disease. Measured with immunoSEQ multiplex PCR; TCRdb has only the in-frame clones, and not every one. The table has 4,200 or so clones, roughly 75% seen once. The TCR was taken from a human donor with classical Hodgkin lymphoma. The material was peripheral blood mononuclear cells (PBMCs), obtained at baseline. The chain uses TRBV29-1 and TRBJ1-5; tentative D call: TRBD1 (6 bases). The CDR3 DNA reads as TGCAGCGTTGTGACAGGAGTTAATCAGCCCCAGCATTTT. Translation: CSVVTGVNQPQHF.